The 24 T cell receptor beta chains below all came from one sample that was sequenced in a study of cytomegalovirus exposure and HLA in healthy donors. Both 60 Vbeta primers and 13 Jbeta primers went into the PCR. TCRdb's table, derived via immunoSEQ multiplex PCR, lists solely in-frame clones and lacks some. In the table there are about 190,000 clones, approximately 78% of which are singletons. Sequencing was performed on PBMCs. The receptors originated from a woman aged 25 to 39 in good health and CMV-seropositive.

The chain joins TRBV7-2 to TRBJ2-5, with 10 bases fitting TRBD2. This CDR3 has 18 residues. CDR1 and CDR2 from the germline V gene are SGHTA and FQGNSA. The trim removed 5 bases at V and 2 bases at J, leaving 14 bases unmatched. The CDR3 sequence is CASSLRPIAGGPQETQYF. CDR3 coding DNA: TGTGCCAGCAGCCTTCGCCCAATAGCGGGGGGACCTCAAGAGACCCAGTACTTC.

The rearrangement joins TRBV11-2 to TRBJ2-5; D unclear. Trimming removed 3 bases at V and 4 bases at J, with 3 bases between. Germline V gene data show CDR1 as SGHAT and CDR2 as FQNNGV. This CDR3 contains 11 residues. CDR3 bases: TGTGCCAGCAGCTTCGGAGAGACCCAGTACTTC. It translates to CASSFGETQYF.

This rearrangement joins TRBV6-1 to TRBJ2-2, with 7 bases matching TRBD1. J was trimmed by 0 bases and V by 11 bases; bases with no gene match: 6. CDR1 MNHNS and CDR2 SASEGT come from the germline V gene. The CDR3 covers 14 residues. CDR3 residues: CAGQAPTNTGELFF. The CDR3 DNA reads as TGTGCCGGACAGGCACCAACGAACACCGGGGAGCTGTTTTTT.

This chain links TRBV7-9 with TRBJ1-2, with D maybe TRBD1 (6 bases). CDR3 length: 15 amino acids. Trimming left V 3 bases short and J 2 bases short, with 13 bases between. Germline V lookup: CDR1 SEHNR, CDR2 FQNEAQ (reference sequence). For the CDR3, the DNA is TGTGCCAGCAGCTTCGGGACAACAGTAAACTATGGCTACACCTTC. This sequence encodes CASSFGTTVNYGYTF.

J is TRBJ2-2 and V is TRBV5-1, with D perhaps matching TRBD2 (5 bases). Germline values: CDR1 SGHRS, CDR2 YFSETQ. This CDR3 region has 13 residues. V lost 4 bases to trimming and J lost 7 bases, with 11 bases between them. The CDR3 bases are TGCGCCAGCAGCCACGGGGTCGACGGGGAGCTGTTTTTT. Translation: CASSHGVDGELFF.

In its sample, this clone was seen a few times. This chain connects TRBV5-4 to TRBJ1-6; D uncertain. Germline V gene lookup returns CDR1 SGHNT and CDR2 YYREEE (reference sequence). The germline V and J ends were trimmed by 4 bases and 8 bases, with 10 bases remaining between them. The CDR3 has 13 amino acids. CDR3 amino acids: CASSPDSDSPLHF. CDR3 bases: TGTGCCAGCAGCCCAGACTCGGATTCACCCCTCCACTTT. Drawing the rest from reference TRBV5-4 and TRBJ1-6, the complete variable domain is ETGVTQSPTHLIKTRGQQVTLRCSSQSGHNTVSWYQQALGQGPQFIFQYYREEENGRGNFPPRFSGLQFPNYSSELNVNALELDDSALYLCASSPDSDSPLHFGNGTRLTVT.

V gene TRBV19 combines with J gene TRBJ2-7, with TRBD1 matching over 9 bases. The V gene's germline CDR1 is LNHDA and CDR2 SQIVND (reference sequence). The V gene end was trimmed by 7 bases and the J gene end by 4 bases; junction bases not matched to a gene: 5. The CDR3 spans 13 residues. CDR3 region: CASNPGQGYEQYF. The CDR3 DNA follows: TGTGCCAGTAATCCGGGACAGGGTTACGAGCAGTACTTC.

The rearrangement uses TRBV21-1 and TRBJ2-5; the DNA was not used to check the table's D call, TRBD2. TRBV21-1 is assigned pseudogene status. CDR3 length equals 16 residues. CDR3 sequence (DNA): TGTGCCAGCAGCAAAGAGGAGGGTGGGGGTCAAGAGACCCAGTACTTC. Translating gives CASSKEEGGGQETQYF.

This clone was observed a few times. The chain has TRBV28 and TRBJ1-1; 9 nucleotides match TRBD1. This CDR3 has 14 amino acids. Per the germline V gene, CDR1 is MDHEN and CDR2 is SYDVKM. V was pared by 5 bases and J by 4 bases, with 5 bases of the junction left unmatched. For the CDR3, the DNA is TGTGCCAGCAGTACCGGACAGGGGTTCACTGAAGCTTTCTTT. Amino acids: CASSTGQGFTEAFF.

A single count supports this clone. Other DNA sequences in this sample translate to the same CDR3. The rearrangement uses TRBV5-1 and TRBJ2-3; tentatively, D is TRBD2 (5 bases). The germline CDR1 and CDR2 sequences are SGHRS and YFSETQ. The germline V and J ends were trimmed by 2 bases and 0 bases, with 10 bases remaining between them. The CDR3 covers 15 residues. The CDR3 sequence: CASSFRTGSTDTQYF. The CDR3 DNA sequence: TGCGCCAGCAGCTTCAGGACTGGTAGCACAGATACGCAGTATTTT. The full variable domain, completed using reference TRBV5-1 and TRBJ2-3, is KAGVTQTPRYLIKTRGQQVTLSCSPISGHRSVSWYQQTPGQGLQFLFEYFSETQRNKGNFPGRFSGRQFSNSRSEMNVSTLELGDSALYLCASSFRTGSTDTQYFGPGTRLTVL.

This clone showed up just once. The V call is TRBV11-2, the J call TRBJ2-5, with 7 bases that match TRBD1. CDR1 is SGHAT, CDR2 FQNNGV, per germline. J was trimmed by 4 bases and V by 5 bases; bases with no gene match: 4. This CDR3 is built from 13 residues. The CDR3 loop reads CASSRNRGETQYF. The CDR3 bases are TGTGCCAGCAGCCGGAACAGGGGAGAGACCCAGTACTTC. Full variable domain (rest looked up from reference TRBV11-2 and TRBJ2-5): EAGVAQSPRYKIIEKRQSVAFWCNPISGHATLYWYQQILGQGPKLLIQFQNNGVVDDSQLPKDRFSAERLKGVDSTLKIQPAKLEDSAVYLCASSRNRGETQYFGPGTRLLVL.

The rearrangement links TRBV11-3 to TRBJ1-1, with D tentatively TRBD1 (6 bases). Germline CDR1 SGHNT, CDR2 YENEEA. This CDR3 contains 14 residues. Trimming removed 0 bases from V and 5 bases from J, with 10 bases in between. The CDR3 DNA reads TGTGCCAGCAGCTTAGACACAACAGGGACTGAAGCTTTCTTT. As protein: CASSLDTTGTEAFF.

The chain couples TRBV10-3 to TRBJ2-1, with a weak D call TRBD1 (5 bases). The CDR3 spans 15 residues. Germline assignment: CDR1 ENHRY and CDR2 SYGVKD. Trimming shortened V by 7 bases and J by 1 base, and 14 bases separated the two germline ends. Written as DNA, the CDR3 is TGTGCCATCACTAAAGACAGTTCTTCCTACAATGAGCAGTTCTTC. It encodes CAITKDSSSYNEQFF.

V is TRBV7-9 and J is TRBJ2-1, with D unclear. The CDR3 length is 13 residues. The V gene's germline CDR1 is SEHNR and CDR2 FQNEAQ (reference sequence). Trimming left V 5 bases short and J 2 bases short, with 7 bases between. The CDR3 region has the DNA TGTGCCAGCAGCCTATACCCCTACAATGAGCAGTTCTTC. Translating gives CASSLYPYNEQFF.

The chain joins TRBV29-1 to TRBJ2-3; 13 bases fit TRBD2. The CDR3 totals 17 residues. Germline V gene sequence: CDR1 SQVTM, CDR2 ANQGSEA. Germline trimming cut 6 bases from V and 10 bases from J; bases unmatched to any gene: 19. The CDR3 DNA sequence: TGCAGCGTCAAACCCCGACTAGCGGGAGGCCATGACATCGCGCAGTATTTT. It specifies CSVKPRLAGGHDIAQYF.

This chain connects TRBV4-1 to TRBJ1-5; tentatively, D is TRBD1 (6 bases). The length of the CDR3 is 16 residues. The V end lost 0 bases, the J end lost 7 bases, and 16 bases lay between the germline ends. Germline-derived CDR1 and CDR2 are MGHRA and YSYEKL. The CDR3 loop is CASSQDHGGRVQPQHF. CDR3 bases: TGCGCCAGCAGCCAAGATCACGGGGGGCGCGTCCAGCCCCAGCATTTT.

V is TRBV7-2 and J is TRBJ2-1, with 10 positions matching TRBD1. The V and J ends lost 3 bases and 8 bases, in that order; junction bases with no gene match: 4. CDR3 length: 14 residues. Germline V lookup: CDR1 SGHTA, CDR2 FQGNSA. This CDR3 is CASSFGTGAYEQFF. In DNA, the CDR3 is TGTGCCAGCAGCTTCGGGACAGGGGCTTATGAGCAGTTCTTC.

CDR3 DNA sequence: TGTGCCAGCAGTCTGACTAGCGGGGGGGCCGATACCGGGGAGCTGTTTTTT. Translated, it gives CASSLTSGGADTGELFF. This rearrangement joins TRBV2 to TRBJ2-2; 14 nucleotides align to TRBD2. The J segment lost 5 bases and the V segment lost 5 bases, leaving 7 bases of the junction unmatched. The CDR3 length is 17 residues. The germline V gene has CDR1 SNHLY and CDR2 FYNNEI.

The J gene is TRBJ2-3, the V gene TRBV4-1, with 7 positions matching TRBD2. The V segment lost 1 base and the J segment 5 bases; nucleotides outside the gene matches: 12. Germline V gene lookup returns CDR1 MGHRA and CDR2 YSYEKL. The CDR3 has 17 residues. CDR3 in DNA: TGCGCCAGCAGCCAAGGAGTAAGCGGGACGAGTGGAGATACGCAGTATTTT. It specifies CASSQGVSGTSGDTQYF.

The V and J genes are TRBV6-6 and TRBJ1-2, with 9 bases matching TRBD1. The CDR3 sequence is 16 residues long. Germline loops: CDR1 MNHNY, CDR2 SVGAGI (reference sequence). The J segment lost 6 bases and the V segment lost 5 bases, leaving 13 bases of the junction unmatched. The DNA of the CDR3 is TGTGCCAGCAGTCAACGGACCTACAGGGGGCGACATGGCTACACCTTC. It is translated as CASSQRTYRGRHGYTF.

The rearrangement joins TRBV10-3 to TRBJ1-3; 9 bases align to TRBD1. Germline lookup yields CDR1 ENHRY and CDR2 SYGVKD. J lost 2 bases, V lost 6 bases, and 17 bases had no gene match. The CDR3 is made up of 19 amino acids. CDR3 sequence (DNA): TGTGCCATCAGCAGTACTATACGCCGGGACAGGGTAACTGGAAACACCATATATTTT. This encodes CAISSTIRRDRVTGNTIYF.

The table lists this clone with a few counts. This chain connects TRBV29-1 to TRBJ1-3; D is undetermined. The CDR3 is made up of 19 amino acids. V lost 0 bases to trimming and J lost 0 bases, with 21 bases between them. CDR1 is SQVTM, CDR2 ANQGSEA, per germline. DNA for the CDR3: TGCAGCGTTGAAGATTCTGCAGGATTTGAGACTAACTCTGGAAACACCATATATTTT. This sequence encodes CSVEDSAGFETNSGNTIYF.

This rearrangement joins TRBV28 to TRBJ2-3, with 13 bases matching TRBD2. V was clipped by 6 bases and J by 6 bases; unmatched bases: 3. CDR1 is MDHEN, CDR2 SYDVKM, per germline. The CDR3 runs to 14 residues. The CDR3: CASRPGLAGDTQYF. Here the CDR3 DNA reads TGTGCCAGCAGGCCGGGACTAGCGGGGGATACGCAGTATTTT. Full variable domain (outside the CDR3, taken from reference TRBV28 and TRBJ2-3): DVKVTQSSRYLVKRTGEKVFLECVQDMDHENMFWYRQDPGLGLRLIYFSYDVKMKEKGDIPEGYSVSREKKERFSLILESASTNQTSMYLCASRPGLAGDTQYFGPGTRLTVL.

V usage is TRBV29-1 and J usage is TRBJ2-2; 10 bases match TRBD1. The CDR3 runs 13 residues. Per germline, CDR1 SQVTM and CDR2 ANQGSEA. The V segment lost 6 bases and the J segment 4 bases; nucleotides outside the gene matches: 2. CDR3: CSVGDRGTGELFF. The CDR3 DNA follows: TGCAGCGTAGGGGACAGGGGCACCGGGGAGCTGTTTTTT.